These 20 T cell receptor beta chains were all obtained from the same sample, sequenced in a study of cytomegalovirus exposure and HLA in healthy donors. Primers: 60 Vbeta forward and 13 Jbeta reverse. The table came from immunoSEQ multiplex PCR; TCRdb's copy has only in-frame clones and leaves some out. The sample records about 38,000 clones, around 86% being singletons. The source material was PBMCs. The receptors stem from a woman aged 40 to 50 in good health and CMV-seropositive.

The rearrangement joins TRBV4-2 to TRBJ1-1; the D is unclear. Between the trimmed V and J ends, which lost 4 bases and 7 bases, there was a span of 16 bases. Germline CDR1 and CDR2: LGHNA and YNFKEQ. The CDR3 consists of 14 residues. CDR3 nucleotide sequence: TGTGCCAGCAGCCCATCCGAGGCGGGGAGTGAAGCTTTCTTT. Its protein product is CASSPSEAGSEAFF.

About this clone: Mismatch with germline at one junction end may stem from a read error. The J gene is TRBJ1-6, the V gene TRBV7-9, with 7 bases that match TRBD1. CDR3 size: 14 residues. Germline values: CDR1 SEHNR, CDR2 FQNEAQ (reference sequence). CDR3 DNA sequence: TGTGCCAGCAGTTTAGGACAGGATAATTCACCCCTCCACTTT. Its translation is CASSLGQDNSPLHF.

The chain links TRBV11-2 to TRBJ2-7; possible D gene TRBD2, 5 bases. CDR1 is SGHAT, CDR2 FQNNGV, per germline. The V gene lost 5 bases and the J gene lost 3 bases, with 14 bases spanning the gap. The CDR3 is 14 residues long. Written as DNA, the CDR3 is TGTGCCAGCAGCCCCGGACTCGATATCTACGAGCAGTACTTC. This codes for CASSPGLDIYEQYF. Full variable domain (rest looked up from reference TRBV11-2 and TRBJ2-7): EAGVAQSPRYKIIEKRQSVAFWCNPISGHATLYWYQQILGQGPKLLIQFQNNGVVDDSQLPKDRFSAERLKGVDSTLKIQPAKLEDSAVYLCASSPGLDIYEQYFGPGTRLTVT.

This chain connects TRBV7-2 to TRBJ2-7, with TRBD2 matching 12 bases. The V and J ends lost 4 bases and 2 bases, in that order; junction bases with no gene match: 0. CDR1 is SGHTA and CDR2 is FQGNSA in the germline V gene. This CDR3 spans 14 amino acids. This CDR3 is CASSSSGGAYEQYF. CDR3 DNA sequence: TGTGCCAGCAGCTCTAGCGGGGGGGCCTACGAGCAGTACTTC.

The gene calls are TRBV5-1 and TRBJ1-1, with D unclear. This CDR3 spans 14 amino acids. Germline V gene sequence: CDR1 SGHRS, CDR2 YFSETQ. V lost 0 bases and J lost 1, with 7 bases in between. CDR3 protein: CASSLGPSNTEAFF. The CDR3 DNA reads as TGCGCCAGCAGCTTGGGGCCTTCGAACACTGAAGCTTTCTTT.

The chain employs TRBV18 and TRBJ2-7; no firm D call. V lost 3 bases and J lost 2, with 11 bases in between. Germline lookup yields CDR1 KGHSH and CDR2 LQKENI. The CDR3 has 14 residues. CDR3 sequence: CASSPSNRPYEQYF. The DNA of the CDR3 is TGTGCCAGCTCACCTTCAAACAGACCCTACGAGCAGTACTTC.

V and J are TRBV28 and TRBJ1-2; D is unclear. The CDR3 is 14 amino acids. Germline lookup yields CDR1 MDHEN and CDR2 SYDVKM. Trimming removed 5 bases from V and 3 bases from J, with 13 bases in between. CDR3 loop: CASSPLWRDYGYTF. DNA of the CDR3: TGTGCCAGCAGTCCCCTTTGGAGGGACTATGGCTACACCTTC.

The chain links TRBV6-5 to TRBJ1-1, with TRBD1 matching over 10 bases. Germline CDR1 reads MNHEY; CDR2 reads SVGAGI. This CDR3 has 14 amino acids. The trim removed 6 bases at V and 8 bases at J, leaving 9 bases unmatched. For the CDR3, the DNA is TGTGCCAGCAGCCCCGCGACAGGGGGCCAGGAAGCTTTCTTT. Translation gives CASSPATGGQEAFF.

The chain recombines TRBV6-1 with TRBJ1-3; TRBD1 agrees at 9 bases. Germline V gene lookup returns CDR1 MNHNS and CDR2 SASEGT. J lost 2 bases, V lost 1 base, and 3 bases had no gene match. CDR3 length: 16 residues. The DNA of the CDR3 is TGTGCCAGCAGTGAAGGGGACAGGGTGGCTGGAAACACCATATATTTT. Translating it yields CASSEGDRVAGNTIYF.

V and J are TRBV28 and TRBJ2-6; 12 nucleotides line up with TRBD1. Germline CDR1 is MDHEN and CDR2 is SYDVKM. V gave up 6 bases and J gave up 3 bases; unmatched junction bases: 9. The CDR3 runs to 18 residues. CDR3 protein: CASSSPRDRGRGANVLTF. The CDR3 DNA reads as TGTGCCAGCAGCTCTCCCCGGGACAGGGGGCGTGGGGCCAACGTCCTGACTTTC.

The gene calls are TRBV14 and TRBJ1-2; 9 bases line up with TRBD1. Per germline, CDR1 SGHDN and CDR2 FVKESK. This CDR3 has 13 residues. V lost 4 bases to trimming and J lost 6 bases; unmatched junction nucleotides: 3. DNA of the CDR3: TGTGCCAGCAGCCTACAGGGGGCGGATGGCTACACCTTC. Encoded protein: CASSLQGADGYTF.

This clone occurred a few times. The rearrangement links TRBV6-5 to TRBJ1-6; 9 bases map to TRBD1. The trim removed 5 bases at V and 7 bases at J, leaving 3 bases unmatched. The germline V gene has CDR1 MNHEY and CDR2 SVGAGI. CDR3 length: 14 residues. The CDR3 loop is CASSPTGGNSPLHF. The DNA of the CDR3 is TGTGCCAGCAGTCCGACAGGGGGGAATTCACCCCTCCACTTT.

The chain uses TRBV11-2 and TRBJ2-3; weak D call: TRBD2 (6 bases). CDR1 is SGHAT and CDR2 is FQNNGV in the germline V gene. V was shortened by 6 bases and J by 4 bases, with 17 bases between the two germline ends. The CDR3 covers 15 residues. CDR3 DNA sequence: TGTGCCAGCAGTTCCGGGACTCGACGGGCAGATACGCAGTATTTT. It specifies CASSSGTRRADTQYF.

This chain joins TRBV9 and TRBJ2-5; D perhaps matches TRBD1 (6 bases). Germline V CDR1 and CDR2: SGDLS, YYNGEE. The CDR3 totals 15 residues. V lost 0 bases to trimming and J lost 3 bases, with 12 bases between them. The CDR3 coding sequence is TGTGCCAGCAGCGTAGTAGGGGACACTAAAGAGACCCAGTACTTC. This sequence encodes CASSVVGDTKETQYF.

The CDR3 loop is CASSLGTSNTEAFF. The CDR3 region has the DNA TGTGCCAGCAGCTTAGGGACATCGAACACTGAAGCTTTCTTT. The chain uses TRBV11-3 and TRBJ1-1, with D maybe TRBD1 (5 bases). V was cut by 1 base and J by 1 base, with 7 bases left in between. This CDR3 is built from 14 residues. The germline CDR1 and CDR2 sequences are SGHNT and YENEEA.

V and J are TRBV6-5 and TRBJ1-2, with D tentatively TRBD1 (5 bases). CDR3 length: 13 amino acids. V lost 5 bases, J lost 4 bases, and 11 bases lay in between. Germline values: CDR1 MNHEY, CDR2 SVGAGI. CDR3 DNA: TGTGCCAGCAGTGTGGGGGGAGGCTATGGCTACACCTTC. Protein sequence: CASSVGGGYGYTF.

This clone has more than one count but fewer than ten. This chain's CDR3 is CASRGGTEKAFF. CDR3 nucleotides: TGTGCCAGCCGGGGGGGGACAGAGAAAGCTTTCTTT. The chain has TRBV2 and TRBJ1-1; 7 bases fit TRBD1. The germline CDR1 and CDR2 sequences are SNHLY and FYNNEI. This CDR3 is built from 12 residues. The ends lost 8 bases at V and 9 bases at J; junction bases unmatched: 9.

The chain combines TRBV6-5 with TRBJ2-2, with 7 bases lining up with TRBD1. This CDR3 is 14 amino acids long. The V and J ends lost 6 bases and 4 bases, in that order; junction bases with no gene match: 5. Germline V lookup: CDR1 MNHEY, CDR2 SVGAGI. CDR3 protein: CASRRGLVTGELFF. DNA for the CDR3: TGTGCCAGCAGAAGGGGGCTCGTCACCGGGGAGCTGTTTTTT.

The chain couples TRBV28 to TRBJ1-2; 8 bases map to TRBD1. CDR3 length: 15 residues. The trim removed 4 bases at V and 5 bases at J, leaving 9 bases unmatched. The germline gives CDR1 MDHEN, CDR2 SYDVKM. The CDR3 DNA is TGTGCCAGCAGTTCAGGACAGGGAGTTATTTATGGCTACACCTTC. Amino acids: CASSSGQGVIYGYTF.

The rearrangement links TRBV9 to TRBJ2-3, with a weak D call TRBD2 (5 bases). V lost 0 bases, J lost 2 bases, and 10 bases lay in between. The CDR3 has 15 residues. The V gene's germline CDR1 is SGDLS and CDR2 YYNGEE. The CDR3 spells CASSVGLADTDTQYF. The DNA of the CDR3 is TGTGCCAGCAGCGTAGGGCTAGCAGACACAGATACGCAGTATTTT.